One and the same sample provided the 18 T cell receptor beta chains below, sequenced in a study of blood T cells in healthy people across ages. With a J-beta primer mix and a sample-barcoded 5' primer, a second PCR ran about 7 to 12 cycles. One entry per CDR3 protein, called by TCRdb with MiXCR from the 5' RACE reads. The sample has over 1.5 million distinct CDR3 sequences, about 49% seen once. Sequencing input: blood. Receptors originate from a middle-aged woman in good health.

The J gene is TRBJ2-1, the V gene TRBV20-1; tentatively, D is TRBD1 or TRBD2 (5 bases each). Germline V gene data show CDR1 as DFQATT and CDR2 as SNEGSKA (reference sequence). V dropped 8 bases and J dropped 3 bases, with 11 bases sitting between them. The CDR3 loop spans 12 amino acids. CDR3 in amino acids: CSPRDVYNEQFF. The CDR3 DNA follows: TGCAGTCCTCGGGACGTCTACAATGAGCAGTTCTTC.

This rearrangement joins TRBV6-5 to TRBJ2-4; D assignment may be TRBD1 or TRBD2 (6 bases each). V dropped 0 bases and J dropped 2 bases, with 17 bases sitting between them. Germline V gene sequence: CDR1 MNHEY, CDR2 SVGAGI. The CDR3 length is 18 residues. CDR3 nucleotides: TGTGCCAGCAGTTACTCGACGTCCGGGGGCCTGACCAAAAACATTCAGTACTTC. Its protein is CASSYSTSGGLTKNIQYF.

The chain links TRBV20-1 to TRBJ1-4; 8 nucleotides align to TRBD1. J lost 4 bases, V lost 2 bases, and 6 bases had no gene match. Germline V gives CDR1 DFQATT, CDR2 SNEGSKA (reference sequence). The CDR3 totals 15 residues. Written as DNA, the CDR3 is TGCAGTGCTAGATCGGGACAGGCCTATAATGAAAAACTGTTTTTT. Translation gives CSARSGQAYNEKLFF.

Concerning this clonotype itself: Sequence at one end of the junction differs from germline and may be a read error. The rearrangement links TRBV6-5 to TRBJ1-2; D gene ambiguous. Germline values: CDR1 MNHEY, CDR2 SVGAGI. The CDR3 consists of 13 residues. The CDR3 DNA reads TGTGCCAGCAGTGACTCGGGCACTCATGGCTACACCTTC. It is translated as CASSDSGTHGYTF.

The chain has TRBV4-1 and TRBJ2-3, with TRBD2 identical over 11 bases. CDR1 is MGHRA, CDR2 YSYEKL, per germline. The junction had 11 bases not matched to a gene; V was cut back by 3 bases and J by 0 bases. The CDR3 is 19 residues long. The CDR3 region has the DNA TGCGCCAGCAGCCACACCAACCCCTCTAGCGGGGGGAGCACAGATACGCAGTATTTT. Its protein is CASSHTNPSSGGSTDTQYF.

This clonotype turned up a few times. The chain has TRBV6-6 and TRBJ1-5, with no clear D. The ends were cut back, 2 bases at V and 6 bases at J, with 8 bases in the middle. The CDR3 contains 13 residues. The V gene's germline CDR1 is MNHNY and CDR2 SVGAGI (reference sequence). The CDR3 DNA sequence: TGTGCCAGCAGTTACATTGCGGGTCAGCCCCAGCATTTT. Translating gives CASSYIAGQPQHF.

This chain uses TRBV28 with TRBJ2-5, with 10 bases that match TRBD2. This CDR3 is built from 15 residues. Per the germline V gene, CDR1 is MDHEN and CDR2 is SYDVKM. J gave up 0 bases and V 6 bases, and 4 bases lay outside the gene matches. CDR3 coding DNA: TGTGCCAGCAGCCCACTAGCGGGGTACCAAGAGACCCAGTACTTC. Amino acids: CASSPLAGYQETQYF.

This clonotype was counted a single time. The rearrangement links TRBV20-1 to TRBJ2-1, with 9 bases identical to TRBD2. The DNA matches TRBJ2-7 better at its end, which makes the J call doubtful. The V gene's germline CDR1 is DFQATT and CDR2 SNEGSKA (reference sequence). The CDR3 loop spans 18 amino acids. The CDR3 DNA reads TGCAGTGCTAGAGATCGGCTAGCGGGGCGCCTTGGGTACAATGAGCAGTACTTC. This sequence encodes CSARDRLAGRLGYNEQYF.

J is TRBJ1-1 and V is TRBV25-1, with no clear D. CDR3 length: 14 amino acids. The germline gives CDR1 MGHDK, CDR2 SYGVNS. Deletions cut 4 bases from V and 1 base from J, with 10 bases between. This chain's CDR3 is CASSGSGQNTEAFF. The CDR3 DNA reads as TGTGCCAGCAGTGGATCTGGGCAGAACACTGAAGCTTTCTTT.

There are a few counts of this clonotype. The rearrangement uses TRBV5-4 and TRBJ2-3, with D possibly TRBD1 on 5 matching bases. CDR3 size: 15 residues. Germline V gene lookup returns CDR1 SGHNT and CDR2 YYREEE (reference sequence). Between the trimmed V and J ends, which lost 1 base and 5 bases, there was a span of 14 bases. The CDR3 nucleotides read TGTGCCAGCAGCTTGAAGGGGCCGGAACGAGATACGCAGTATTTT. Protein sequence: CASSLKGPERDTQYF.

With respect to this clonotype: With a much larger clone just one base away, this may be a read error. The chain combines TRBV5-1 with TRBJ2-1, with D possibly being TRBD1 or TRBD2 (6 bases each). Germline CDR1 is SGHRS and CDR2 is YFSETQ. The V gene lost 0 bases and the J gene lost 14 bases, with 18 bases spanning the gap. The CDR3 has 14 amino acids. This CDR3 reads CASSLGRGALRKFF. The CDR3 DNA reads as TGCGCCAGCAGCTTGGGAAGGGGGGCTCTCCGTAAGTTCTTC.

CDR3 amino acids: CATFNGGFEQYF. The CDR3 DNA sequence: TGTGCCACCTTTAACGGGGGTTTCGAGCAGTACTTC. J is TRBJ2-7 and V is TRBV6-2 or TRBV6-3; maybe TRBD2 (6 bases). Trimming took off 10 bases at V and 6 bases at J, with 16 bases between the two ends. Looked up from germline, CDR1 is MNHEY and CDR2 is SVGEGT. There are 12 residues in the CDR3.

This clonotype was counted between two and nine times. The chain is built from TRBV4-3 and TRBJ2-3; TRBD1 matches at 8 bases. This CDR3 is 16 amino acids long. V gave up 1 base and J gave up 2 bases; unmatched junction bases: 5. In germline, CDR1 is LGHNA, CDR2 YSLEER. CDR3 region: CASSQGAGGTTDTQYF. CDR3 DNA sequence: TGCGCCAGCAGCCAAGGGGCAGGGGGCACCACAGATACGCAGTATTTT.

This chain joins TRBV20-1 and TRBJ2-5; 9 bases are shared with TRBD2. This CDR3 comprises 14 residues. Germline CDR1 is DFQATT and CDR2 is SNEGSKA (reference sequence). V lost 3 bases to trimming and J lost 11 bases; unmatched junction nucleotides: 13. CDR3 region: CSARTAGGTSAQYF. The CDR3 DNA reads as TGCAGTGCTAGGACGGCGGGGGGGACCTCAGCGCAGTACTTC.

The chain employs TRBV6-5 and TRBJ2-6, with D uncertain. Germline V gene data show CDR1 as MNHEY and CDR2 as SVGAGI. This CDR3 contains 14 residues. With 8 bases removed from V and 3 bases from J, the gap between germline ends came to 11 bases. As DNA, the CDR3 is TGTGCCAGCGCTACATTCCTTGGGGCCAACGTCCTGACTTTC. Encoded protein: CASATFLGANVLTF.

This clonotype was seen a handful of times. J is TRBJ2-7 and V is TRBV6-2 or TRBV6-3, with D perhaps TRBD1 (6 bases). This CDR3 has 13 residues. Germline CDR1 MNHEY, CDR2 SVGEGT. V was pared by 4 bases and J by 3 bases, with 10 bases between. In DNA, the CDR3 is TGTGCCAGCAGTTCGAACAGGGACTACGAGCAGTACTTC. Translated, it gives CASSSNRDYEQYF.

A few counts support this clonotype. J is TRBJ2-1 and V is TRBV29-1; TRBD1 aligns across 12 bases. Germline V gene sequence: CDR1 SQVTM, CDR2 ANQGSEA. The CDR3 length is 16 residues. Trimming cost V 3 bases and J 1 base; bases outside gene matches: 4. CDR3 region: CSVEGTGGLSYNEQFF. The CDR3 DNA reads TGCAGCGTTGAGGGGACAGGGGGCTTATCCTACAATGAGCAGTTCTTC.

The chain carries TRBV20-1 and TRBJ2-5, with 9 nucleotides matching TRBD1. CDR3 size: 15 residues. Unmatched junction bases numbered 13, after V lost 6 bases and J lost 5 bases. Germline values: CDR1 DFQATT, CDR2 SNEGSKA (reference sequence). DNA of the CDR3: TGCAGTGCGAGCCTTCCTCGGACAGGGGTGGAGACCCAGTACTTC. It yields the protein CSASLPRTGVETQYF.